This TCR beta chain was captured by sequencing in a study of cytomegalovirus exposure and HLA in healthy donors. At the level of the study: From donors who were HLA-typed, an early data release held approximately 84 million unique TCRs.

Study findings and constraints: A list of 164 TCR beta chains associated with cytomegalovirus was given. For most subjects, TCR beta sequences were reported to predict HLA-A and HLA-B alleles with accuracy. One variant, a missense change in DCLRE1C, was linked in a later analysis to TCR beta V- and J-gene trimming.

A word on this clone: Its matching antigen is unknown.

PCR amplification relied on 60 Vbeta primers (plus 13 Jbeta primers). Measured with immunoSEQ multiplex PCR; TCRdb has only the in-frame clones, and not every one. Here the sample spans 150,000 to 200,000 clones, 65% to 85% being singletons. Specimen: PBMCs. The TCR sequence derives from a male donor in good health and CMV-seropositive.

The CDR3 loop reads CSVRVITDTQYF. As DNA, the CDR3 is TGCAGCGTGAGGGTCATCACAGATACGCAGTATTTT. The chain couples TRBV29-1 to TRBJ2-3, with a possible D match to TRBD2 (5 bases). V was cut by 6 bases and J by 2 bases, with 9 bases left in between. From germline, CDR1 is SQVTM and CDR2 ANQGSEA. CDR3 size: 12 residues.